This passage covers 10 T cell receptor beta chains from one sample sequenced in a study of early T cells in non-severe SARS-CoV-2 infection. One entry per CDR3 protein, called by TCRdb with MiXCR from the 5' RACE reads. The sample holds tens of thousands of distinct CDR3 sequences; roughly 8.2% are singletons and the top ten take about 4.2%. The specimen was whole blood. These receptor sequences come from an adult who was a healthcare worker with PCR-confirmed SARS-CoV-2 infection or an uninfected control (not recorded which).

This clonotype showed up just a few times. The chain links TRBV6-1 to TRBJ1-6, with 7 bases matching TRBD1. The CDR3 is made up of 15 amino acids. Germline V gene lookup returns CDR1 MNHNS and CDR2 SASEGT. The J segment lost 6 bases and the V segment lost 6 bases, leaving 8 bases of the junction unmatched. The CDR3 sequence is CASSRDRNSNSPLHF. The CDR3 DNA is TGTGCCAGCAGCCGGGACAGAAATTCTAATTCACCCCTCCACTTT.

This clonotype was recorded many times. This chain joins TRBV20-1 and TRBJ2-7; D might be TRBD1 (6 bases). V was cut by 4 bases and J by 5 bases, with 12 bases left in between. The CDR3 runs 12 residues. From germline, CDR1 is DFQATT and CDR2 SNEGSKA (reference sequence). DNA for the CDR3: TGCAGTGCTACACACAGGGATAACGAGCAGTACTTC. The encoded protein is CSATHRDNEQYF.

The chain recombines TRBV18 with TRBJ2-1, with TRBD2 as a possible D gene (5 bases). The germline gives CDR1 KGHSH, CDR2 LQKENI. V was cut by 5 bases and J by 5 bases, with 19 bases left in between. The CDR3 extends over 16 amino acids. CDR3 amino acids: CASSSSLSATNNEQFF. The CDR3, as DNA: TGTGCCAGCTCATCGTCACTTAGCGCGACCAACAATGAGCAGTTCTTC.

This clonotype was recorded at least ten times. The chain has TRBV12-3 or TRBV12-4 and TRBJ2-1; TRBD2 might be the D (6 bases). The CDR3 extends over 15 amino acids. Trimming stripped 3 bases from V and 0 bases from J, with 9 bases between. CDR3 loop: CASSFAGSSYNEQFF. The CDR3 nucleotides are TGTGCCAGCAGTTTTGCGGGAAGCTCCTACAATGAGCAGTTCTTC.

Ten or more counts support this clonotype. The genes are TRBV20-1 and TRBJ2-7; D might be TRBD2 (5 bases). V lost 3 bases and J lost 2, with 11 bases in between. Germline assignment: CDR1 DFQATT and CDR2 SNEGSKA (reference sequence). The CDR3 length is 13 residues. The CDR3 nucleotides read TGCAGTGCTAGCGGGAAAGGCGCCTACGAGCAGTACTTC. Protein sequence: CSASGKGAYEQYF.

This clonotype was recorded a few times. This rearrangement joins TRBV20-1 to TRBJ2-5; 12 bases are a match to TRBD2. Germline V CDR1 and CDR2: DFQATT, SNEGSKA (reference sequence). The CDR3 is 16 amino acids. DNA for the CDR3: TGCTTTACATCTAGCGGGAGGGCCGCAGGACAAGAGACCCAGTACTTC. Its protein product is CFTSSGRAAGQETQYF.

Ten or more counts support this clonotype. This rearrangement joins TRBV25-1 to TRBJ1-2; D is ambiguous. The ends were cut back, 2 bases at V and 6 bases at J, with 7 bases in the middle. Germline CDR1 MGHDK, CDR2 SYGVNS. CDR3 size: 12 residues. The CDR3 region is CASSEAVDGYTF. The DNA for the CDR3 is TGTGCCAGCAGTGAAGCTGTGGATGGCTACACCTTC.

This clonotype was seen ten or more times. The chain is built from TRBV29-1 and TRBJ2-7; no reliable D call. Germline lookup yields CDR1 SQVTM and CDR2 ANQGSEA. V lost 1 base and J 0 bases, leaving 7 bases between the germline ends. The CDR3 has 13 residues. CDR3 in DNA: TGCAGCGTTGAAGGCAGAGCCTCCTACGAGCAGTACTTC. It translates to CSVEGRASYEQYF.

This clonotype was counted only a few times. The genes are TRBV14 and TRBJ2-4; 11 bases are a match to TRBD2. The CDR3 consists of 17 residues. The germline CDR1 and CDR2 sequences are SGHDN and FVKESK. V shed 1 base and J 1 base; nucleotides not matched to a gene: 3. CDR3 sequence (DNA): TGTGCCAGCAGCCAAGGGACTAGCGGGTTTGCCAAAAACATTCAGTACTTC. It yields the protein CASSQGTSGFAKNIQYF.

This rearrangement joins TRBV7-2 to TRBJ2-7; D is perhaps TRBD1 (5 bases). The V gene lost 6 bases and the J gene lost 7 bases, with 16 bases spanning the gap. From germline, CDR1 is SGHTA and CDR2 FQGNSA. The CDR3 runs 13 residues. CDR3 region: CASSRSRAREQYF. CDR3 nucleotide sequence: TGTGCCAGCAGTAGATCCAGGGCGAGGGAGCAGTACTTC.